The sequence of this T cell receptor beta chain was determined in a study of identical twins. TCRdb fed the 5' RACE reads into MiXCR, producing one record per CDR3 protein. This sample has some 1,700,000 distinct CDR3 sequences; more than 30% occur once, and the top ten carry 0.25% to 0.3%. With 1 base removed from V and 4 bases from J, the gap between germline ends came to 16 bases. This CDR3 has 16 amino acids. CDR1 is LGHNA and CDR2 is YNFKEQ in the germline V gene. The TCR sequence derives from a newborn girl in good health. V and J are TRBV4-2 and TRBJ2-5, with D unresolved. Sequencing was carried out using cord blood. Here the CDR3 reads CASSQAVRRPSETQYF. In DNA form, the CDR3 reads TGTGCCAGCAGCCAAGCGGTAAGGCGGCCTTCAGAGACCCAGTACTTC.